The 2 T cell receptor beta chains in this list originate from one sample, sequenced in a study of CD8 T cells in Susac syndrome. Reverse transcription used about 0.45 to 1 ug RNA and random hexamers. MiXCR was run by TCRdb on the immunoSEQ multiplex PCR reads, yielding one entry per CDR3 protein. The table includes about 210,000 distinct CDR3 sequences, about 95% detected once. Sequencing was done on a sample of CD4+ T cells from PBMCs. The receptors were gathered from a human donor with multiple sclerosis.

The gene calls are TRBV6-1 and TRBJ2-7, with 9 positions matching TRBD1. V trimming: 6 bases; J trimming: 6 bases; junction bases outside the gene matches: 18. The CDR3 is made up of 17 amino acids. CDR1 and CDR2 (germline): MNHNS, SASEGT. In DNA, the CDR3 is TGTGCCAGCAGCCACGAACAACCGGGACAGGGTGGGTCCGAGCAGTACTTC. The encoded protein is CASSHEQPGQGGSEQYF.

This rearrangement joins TRBV5-1 to TRBJ2-5; 8 nucleotides line up with TRBD1. Looked up from germline, CDR1 is SGHRS and CDR2 is YFSETQ. V trimming: 7 bases; J trimming: 4 bases; junction bases outside the gene matches: 9. The CDR3 length is 14 residues. This CDR3 reads CASGLIQGGETQYF. As DNA, the CDR3 is TGCGCCAGCGGACTAATACAGGGGGGAGAGACCCAGTACTTC.